The 27 T cell receptor beta chains given below trace back to one sample, sequenced in a study of T-cell memory formation after mild COVID-19 (dated by TCRdb to the early 2020s). The method behind the library was 5' RACE. Data came from an Illumina NovaSeq 6000. TCRdb redid the processing of the public reads, applying fastp at Q25 and MiXCR, and retained in-frame beta chains. Under each unique CDR3 protein, matching rows form one entry showing the most common genes and DNA. For this sample the table gives around 470,000 distinct CDR3 sequences, of which 20% were detected only once. The ten largest clones add up to 8.4% of the sample. Material: PBMCs or a T cell subset sorted from them (not recorded which). The source of these receptors is an adult woman who had mild COVID-19 (a few samples of this study predate the infection). The sample titles of this study are shuffled in the database, so cell type and time point are left out; the donor was told from shared clones.

V gene TRBV7-9 combines with J gene TRBJ2-1, with TRBD2 matching over 7 bases. Germline CDR1 reads SEHNR; CDR2 reads FQNEAQ (reference sequence). Losses at the gene ends were 4 bases for V and 2 bases for J; bases not matched to a gene: 11. The CDR3 runs 17 residues. DNA for the CDR3: TGTGCCAGCAGCTCCCCGGGTACGGGAGGTCCCTACAATGAGCAGTTCTTC. It specifies CASSSPGTGGPYNEQFF.

The rearrangement links TRBV9 to TRBJ2-3; D might be TRBD2 (6 bases). CDR1 is SGDLS and CDR2 is YYNGEE in the germline V gene. Trimming stripped 4 bases from V and 7 bases from J, with 16 bases between. This CDR3 has 14 residues. CDR3 loop: CASSTWDSPYTQYF. In DNA form, the CDR3 reads TGTGCCAGCAGCACCTGGGACTCCCCGTATACGCAGTATTTT.

The rearrangement joins TRBV6-5 to TRBJ2-1; maybe TRBD1 (5 bases). Germline V gene lookup returns CDR1 MNHEY and CDR2 SVGAGI. CDR3 length equals 15 residues. The V end lost 2 bases, the J end lost 0 bases, and 8 bases lay between the germline ends. The CDR3 bases are TGTGCCAGCAGTTACGACAGAATCTCCTACAATGAGCAGTTCTTC. Its translation: CASSYDRISYNEQFF.

This clonotype was seen just once. The chain is built from TRBV4-1 and TRBJ2-7, with D possibly matching TRBD2 (6 bases). There are 13 residues in the CDR3. Germline CDR1 is MGHRA and CDR2 is YSYEKL. The V end was cut by 4 bases, the J end by 3 bases, with 10 bases between. CDR3 bases: TGCGCCAGCAGCCCGGGAGCGCGCTACGAGCAGTACTTC. The encoded protein is CASSPGARYEQYF.

This clonotype was seen more than once but under ten times. V and J are TRBV5-1 and TRBJ2-3, with a possible D match to TRBD1 (5 bases). V was clipped by 0 bases and J by 2 bases, with 10 bases between them. The CDR3 runs 15 residues. The germline gives CDR1 SGHRS, CDR2 YFSETQ. In DNA, the CDR3 is TGCGCCAGCAGCTTGGGCAGGGTCCCCACAGATACGCAGTATTTT. Translation gives CASSLGRVPTDTQYF.

This clonotype was recorded a few times. This chain links TRBV29-1 with TRBJ2-7, with 8 bases aligning to TRBD1. Unmatched junction bases numbered 4, after V lost 6 bases and J lost 0 bases. This CDR3 contains 13 residues. Germline V CDR1 and CDR2: SQVTM, ANQGSEA. CDR3 loop: CSVNDRGSYEQYF. In nucleotides, the CDR3 is TGCAGCGTCAATGACAGGGGCTCCTACGAGCAGTACTTC.

The gene calls are TRBV7-3 and TRBJ2-1; 9 nucleotides match TRBD2. Germline assignment: CDR1 SGHTA and CDR2 FQGTGA. This CDR3 comprises 16 residues. The V gene end was trimmed by 1 base and the J gene end by 9 bases; junction bases not matched to a gene: 10. CDR3 loop: CASSLIGSGGGSEQFF. The CDR3 nucleotides read TGTGCCAGCAGCTTAATTGGTAGCGGGGGAGGTTCTGAGCAGTTCTTC.

V is TRBV11-2 and J is TRBJ2-1; D might be TRBD1 (6 bases). Trimming left V 4 bases short and J 2 bases short, with 12 bases between. The germline V gene encodes CDR1 SGHAT and CDR2 FQNNGV. The CDR3 length is 15 residues. The CDR3 protein is CASSSLRGAYNEQFF. The CDR3, as DNA: TGTGCCAGCAGCTCCCTCAGGGGAGCCTACAATGAGCAGTTCTTC.

Ten or more counts support this clonotype. V is TRBV3-1 and J is TRBJ1-1, with no clear D. CDR1 is LGHDT and CDR2 is YNNKEL in the germline V gene (reference sequence). This CDR3 contains 16 residues. The V gene lost 5 bases and the J gene lost 0 bases, with 16 bases spanning the gap. CDR3 DNA sequence: TGTGCCAGCAGCTTGTGGTCCTCCGGGTTGAACACTGAAGCTTTCTTT. It codes for CASSLWSSGLNTEAFF.

The chain is built from TRBV11-2 and TRBJ2-7, with TRBD1 matching over 8 bases. Trimming at V came to 0 bases and at J to 5 bases, leaving 9 bases not matched to a gene. From germline, CDR1 is SGHAT and CDR2 FQNNGV. CDR3 length equals 16 residues. In DNA form, the CDR3 reads TGTGCCAGCAGCTTAGAGGTGGCAGGGGGCTACAACGAGCAGTACTTC. Amino acids: CASSLEVAGGYNEQYF.

This clonotype was counted many times. The CDR3 sequence: CASSLWASGSNTGELFF. The DNA of the CDR3 is TGTGCCAGCAGCTTGTGGGCTAGCGGTTCTAACACCGGGGAGCTGTTTTTT. This chain connects TRBV5-5 to TRBJ2-2; 7 nucleotides agree with TRBD2. Germline trimming cut 1 base from V and 2 bases from J; bases unmatched to any gene: 8. The CDR3 extends over 17 amino acids. Per the germline V gene, CDR1 is SGHKS and CDR2 is YYEKEE (reference sequence).

The chain uses TRBV12-3 or TRBV12-4 and TRBJ2-6, with 8 positions matching TRBD1. Trimming took 4 bases from V and 2 from J; bases not matched to a gene: 4. The CDR3 is made up of 16 amino acids. In nucleotides, the CDR3 is TGTGCCAGCAGTTCCCACAGGGGGACTGGGGCCAACGTCCTGACTTTC. Its translation: CASSSHRGTGANVLTF.

This clonotype was seen only a few times. The J gene is TRBJ2-7, the V gene TRBV24-1; D is undetermined. The V gene lost 6 bases and the J gene lost 4 bases, with 12 bases spanning the gap. In germline, CDR1 is KGHDR, CDR2 SFDVKD. CDR3 size: 13 residues. Written as DNA, the CDR3 is TGTGCCACCAGTCACCCGGACCTTTACGAGCAGTACTTC. It yields the protein CATSHPDLYEQYF.

This clonotype has only a few counts. V is TRBV18 and J is TRBJ2-2; D perhaps matches TRBD2 (6 bases). The CDR3 is 15 amino acids. Germline V gene lookup returns CDR1 KGHSH and CDR2 LQKENI. V dropped 6 bases and J dropped 0 bases, with 11 bases sitting between them. The CDR3 DNA follows: TGTGCCAGCTCCACCAGGGACTCGAACACCGGGGAGCTGTTTTTT. Amino acid sequence: CASSTRDSNTGELFF.

The chain combines TRBV12-3 or TRBV12-4 with TRBJ1-5; 8 bases match TRBD1. The junction had 5 bases not matched to a gene; V was cut back by 6 bases and J by 7 bases. CDR3 size: 13 residues. The CDR3 region is CASSSTGVQPQHF. CDR3 coding DNA: TGTGCCAGCAGCTCGACAGGGGTCCAGCCCCAGCATTTT.

This sequence joins TRBV7-2 and TRBJ2-2; D gene uncertain. This CDR3 spans 17 amino acids. Trimming removed 1 base from V and 1 base from J, with 13 bases in between. Germline V gives CDR1 SGHTA, CDR2 FQGNSA. DNA for the CDR3: TGTGCCAGCAGCTTAGTAGTCGGGCCTAGGAACACCGGGGAGCTGTTTTTT. This translates into CASSLVVGPRNTGELFF.

The chain is built from TRBV5-1 and TRBJ1-2; TRBD1 is a possible D gene (6 bases). The CDR3 extends over 14 amino acids. The V end lost 8 bases, the J end lost 4 bases, and 18 bases lay between the germline ends. Germline loops: CDR1 SGHRS, CDR2 YFSETQ. CDR3 sequence: CASTPGGSFYGYTF. The CDR3 nucleotides read TGCGCCAGTACACCCGGGGGCAGTTTCTATGGCTACACCTTC.

The genes are TRBV21-1 and TRBJ2-7; TRBD1, the D gene given by the table, was not confirmed from the DNA. TRBV21-1 constitutes a pseudogene. The CDR3 contains 16 residues. CDR3 sequence reads: CASSKEARESSYEQYF. CDR3 nucleotides: TGTGCCAGCAGCAAAGAGGCCAGGGAAAGCTCCTACGAGCAGTACTTC.

The V gene is TRBV18, the J gene TRBJ2-5; no clear D gene. The V and J ends lost 3 bases and 1 base respectively, with 12 bases between them. The CDR3 extends over 15 amino acids. Germline CDR1 KGHSH, CDR2 LQKENI. The CDR3 spells CASSPSRTAQETQYF. The CDR3 DNA follows: TGTGCCAGCTCACCCTCCCGGACGGCCCAAGAGACCCAGTACTTC.

This clonotype showed up just a few times. The gene calls are TRBV15 and TRBJ1-6, with 7 bases that match TRBD1. This CDR3 is built from 14 residues. Germline CDR1 reads LNHNV; CDR2 reads YYDKDF (reference sequence). V shed 1 base and J 9 bases; nucleotides not matched to a gene: 3. CDR3 protein: CATSRGQGGSPLHF. The CDR3 DNA reads as TGTGCCACCAGCAGAGGACAGGGTGGTTCACCCCTCCACTTT.

The chain is built from TRBV5-6 and TRBJ2-3; 12 bases are a match to TRBD2. Trimming at V came to 1 base and at J to 0 bases, leaving 6 bases not matched to a gene. The CDR3 has 18 residues. Germline-derived CDR1 and CDR2 are SGHDT and YYEEEE. The CDR3 DNA follows: TGTGCCAGCAGCTTGACTAGCGGGGGGCGTGCTAGCACAGATACGCAGTATTTT. Its protein is CASSLTSGGRASTDTQYF.

The genes are TRBV6-6 and TRBJ1-1; D might be TRBD1 (5 bases). The CDR3 contains 12 residues. V was pared by 7 bases and J by 10 bases, with 16 bases between. Germline V gene sequence: CDR1 MNHNY, CDR2 SVGAGI (reference sequence). DNA of the CDR3: TGTGCCAGCAATGTCGAGGGGTCGGGAGCTTTCTTT. It translates to CASNVEGSGAFF.

This chain links TRBV24-1 with TRBJ1-2; TRBD1 agrees at 9 bases. In germline, CDR1 is KGHDR, CDR2 SFDVKD. The CDR3 runs 14 residues. With 4 bases clipped from V and 8 bases from J, the junction kept 7 bases outside the gene matches. CDR3 sequence (DNA): TGTGCCACCAGTGACCCGGGACAGGGTGCGGGCTACACCTTC. As protein: CATSDPGQGAGYTF.

This chain joins TRBV12-3 or TRBV12-4 and TRBJ2-1, with TRBD2 as a possible D gene (5 bases). This CDR3 comprises 13 residues. V lost 1 base to trimming and J lost 9 bases, with 10 bases between them. CDR3 DNA sequence: TGTGCCAGCAGTTTAGGTTCCCGGGGTGAGCAGTTCTTC. Protein sequence: CASSLGSRGEQFF.

The chain employs TRBV7-2 and TRBJ1-4, with D perhaps matching TRBD1 (5 bases). V lost 1 base, J lost 5 bases, and 8 bases lay in between. Looked up from germline, CDR1 is SGHTA and CDR2 is FQGNSA. This CDR3 contains 14 residues. The CDR3 protein is CASSLDRTNEKLFF. The CDR3 DNA sequence: TGTGCCAGCAGCTTAGACAGGACAAATGAAAAACTGTTTTTT.

The J gene is TRBJ1-1, the V gene TRBV16, with D perhaps matching TRBD1 (5 bases). Germline values: CDR1 KGHSY, CDR2 FQNENV. Trimming took off 8 bases at V and 1 base at J, with 20 bases between the two ends. The CDR3 sequence is 16 residues long. In nucleotides, the CDR3 is TGTGCCAGCTCCCTTAAACCGGGACTTTCGAACACTGAAGCTTTCTTT. Translated, it gives CASSLKPGLSNTEAFF.

DNA for the CDR3: TGCGCCAGCAGCCTCCAGGGAAAGGACACCGGGGAGCTGTTTTTT. Protein: CASSLQGKDTGELFF. The rearrangement links TRBV5-1 to TRBJ2-2, with D perhaps matching TRBD1 (5 bases). V lost 4 bases, J lost 3 bases, and 13 bases lay in between. Germline V gene data show CDR1 as SGHRS and CDR2 as YFSETQ. The CDR3 loop spans 15 amino acids.